The table lists the clone carrying this T cell receptor beta chain with a few counts. The antigen is not known. The library protocol tagged individual cDNA molecules with unique molecular identifiers. TCRdb re-called the 5' RACE reads with MiXCR, one entry per CDR3 protein. The table lists 52,000 or so distinct CDR3 sequences, around 12% of them singletons. These data come from a study of early T cells in non-severe SARS-CoV-2 infection. General observations from the study: VDJdb matching, biased toward anti-spike CD8 responses, missed private and CD4 specificities.

Germline CDR1 SGHDT, CDR2 YYEEEE. The length of the CDR3 is 13 residues. The V and J ends lost 2 bases and 6 bases respectively, with 9 bases between them. The sequence was obtained from an adult who was a healthcare worker with PCR-confirmed SARS-CoV-2 infection or an uninfected control (not recorded which). The sample taken for sequencing was whole blood. The chain couples TRBV5-6 to TRBJ1-5, with D unclear. The CDR3 coding sequence is TGTGCCAGCAGCTTTAGTAGGCTTCAGCCCCAGCATTTT. It encodes CASSFSRLQPQHF. Based on the CDR3 plus reference TRBV5-6 and TRBJ1-5, the full variable domain is DAGVTQSPTHLIKTRGQQVTLRCSPKSGHDTVSWYQQALGQGPQFIFQYYEEEERQRGNFPDRFSGHQFPNYSSELNVNALLLGDSALYLCASSFSRLQPQHFGDGTRLSIL.